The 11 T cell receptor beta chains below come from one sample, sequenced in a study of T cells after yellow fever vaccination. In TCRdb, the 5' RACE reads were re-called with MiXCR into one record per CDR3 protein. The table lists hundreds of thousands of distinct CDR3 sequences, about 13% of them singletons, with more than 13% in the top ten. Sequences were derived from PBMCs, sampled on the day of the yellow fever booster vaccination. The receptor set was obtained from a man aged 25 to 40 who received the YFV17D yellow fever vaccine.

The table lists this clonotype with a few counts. The CDR3 loop is CATSDSAGVGDTQYF. The CDR3, as DNA: TGTGCCACCAGTGACTCAGCGGGAGTTGGAGATACGCAGTATTTT. The V and J genes are TRBV24-1 and TRBJ2-3, with 8 bases lining up with TRBD2. CDR3 length: 15 amino acids. Germline V CDR1 and CDR2: KGHDR, SFDVKD. Trimming cost V 4 bases and J 5 bases; bases outside gene matches: 7.

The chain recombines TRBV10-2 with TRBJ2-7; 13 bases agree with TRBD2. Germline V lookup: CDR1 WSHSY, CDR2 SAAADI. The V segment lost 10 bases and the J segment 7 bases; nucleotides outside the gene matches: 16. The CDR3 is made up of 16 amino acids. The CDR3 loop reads CATQGLAGPLGGEQYF. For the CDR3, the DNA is TGCGCCACCCAGGGACTAGCGGGACCTTTGGGGGGGGAGCAGTACTTC.

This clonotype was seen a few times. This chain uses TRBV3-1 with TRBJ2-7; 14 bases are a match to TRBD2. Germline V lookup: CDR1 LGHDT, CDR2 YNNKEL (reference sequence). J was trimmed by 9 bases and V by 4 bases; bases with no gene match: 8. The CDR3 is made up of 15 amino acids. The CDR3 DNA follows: TGTGCCAGCAGCCCCGGGACTAGCGGGAGAGGTGGGCAGTACTTC. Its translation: CASSPGTSGRGGQYF.

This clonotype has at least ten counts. The CDR3 bases are TGCGCCAGCAGCGGCGGGACGGGAGGCACAGATACGCAGTATTTT. It is translated as CASSGGTGGTDTQYF. The rearrangement uses TRBV10-2 and TRBJ2-3, with D perhaps matching TRBD2 (6 bases). The germline V and J ends were trimmed by 6 bases and 1 base, with 14 bases remaining between them. This CDR3 is 15 amino acids long. CDR1 is WSHSY, CDR2 SAAADI, per germline.

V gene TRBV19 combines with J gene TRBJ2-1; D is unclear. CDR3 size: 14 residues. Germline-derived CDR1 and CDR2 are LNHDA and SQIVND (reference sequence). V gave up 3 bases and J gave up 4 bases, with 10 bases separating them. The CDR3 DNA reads TGTGCCAGTAGTATCTCGGAACTGTACAATGAGCAGTTCTTC. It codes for CASSISELYNEQFF.

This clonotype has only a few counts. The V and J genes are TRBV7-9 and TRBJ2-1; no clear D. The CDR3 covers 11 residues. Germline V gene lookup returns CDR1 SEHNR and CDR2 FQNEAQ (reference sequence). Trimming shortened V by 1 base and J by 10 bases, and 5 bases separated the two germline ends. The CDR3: CASSLEREQFF. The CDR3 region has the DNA TGTGCCAGCAGCTTAGAACGGGAGCAGTTCTTC.

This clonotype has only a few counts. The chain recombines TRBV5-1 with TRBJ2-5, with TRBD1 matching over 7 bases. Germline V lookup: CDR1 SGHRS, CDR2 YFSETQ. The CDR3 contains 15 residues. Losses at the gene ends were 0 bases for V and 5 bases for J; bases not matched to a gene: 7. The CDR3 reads CASSLANRGSETQYF. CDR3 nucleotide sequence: TGCGCCAGCAGCTTGGCCAACAGGGGCTCCGAGACCCAGTACTTC.

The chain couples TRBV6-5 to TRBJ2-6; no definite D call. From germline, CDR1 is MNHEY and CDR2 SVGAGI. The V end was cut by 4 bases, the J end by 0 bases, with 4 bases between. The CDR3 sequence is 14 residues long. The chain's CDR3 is CASSWGSGANVLTF. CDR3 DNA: TGTGCCAGCAGTTGGGGCTCTGGGGCCAACGTCCTGACTTTC.

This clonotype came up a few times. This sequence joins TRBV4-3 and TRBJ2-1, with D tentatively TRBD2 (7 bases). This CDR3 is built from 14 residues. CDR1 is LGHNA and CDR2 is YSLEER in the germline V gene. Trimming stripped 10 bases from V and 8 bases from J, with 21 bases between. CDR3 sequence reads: CATRGLAASDEQFF. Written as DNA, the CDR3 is TGCGCCACTCGGGGGCTAGCGGCCTCGGATGAGCAGTTCTTC.

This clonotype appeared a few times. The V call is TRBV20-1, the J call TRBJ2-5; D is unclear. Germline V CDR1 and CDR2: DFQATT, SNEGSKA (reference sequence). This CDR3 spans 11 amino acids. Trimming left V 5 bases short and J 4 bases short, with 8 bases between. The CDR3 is CSAADGETQYF. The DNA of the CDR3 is TGCAGTGCTGCGGATGGAGAGACCCAGTACTTC.

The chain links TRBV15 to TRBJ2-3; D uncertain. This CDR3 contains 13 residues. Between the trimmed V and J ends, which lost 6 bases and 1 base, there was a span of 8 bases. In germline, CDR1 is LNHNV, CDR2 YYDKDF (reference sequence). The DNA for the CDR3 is TGTGCCACCAGGGAGATGGGCACAGATACGCAGTATTTT. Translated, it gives CATREMGTDTQYF. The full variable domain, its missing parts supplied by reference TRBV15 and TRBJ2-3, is DAMVIQNPRYQVTQFGKPVTLSCSQTLNHNVMYWYQQKSSQAPKLLFHYYDKDFNNEADTPDNFQSRRPNTSFCFLDIRSPGLGDTAMYLCATREMGTDTQYFGPGTRLTVL.